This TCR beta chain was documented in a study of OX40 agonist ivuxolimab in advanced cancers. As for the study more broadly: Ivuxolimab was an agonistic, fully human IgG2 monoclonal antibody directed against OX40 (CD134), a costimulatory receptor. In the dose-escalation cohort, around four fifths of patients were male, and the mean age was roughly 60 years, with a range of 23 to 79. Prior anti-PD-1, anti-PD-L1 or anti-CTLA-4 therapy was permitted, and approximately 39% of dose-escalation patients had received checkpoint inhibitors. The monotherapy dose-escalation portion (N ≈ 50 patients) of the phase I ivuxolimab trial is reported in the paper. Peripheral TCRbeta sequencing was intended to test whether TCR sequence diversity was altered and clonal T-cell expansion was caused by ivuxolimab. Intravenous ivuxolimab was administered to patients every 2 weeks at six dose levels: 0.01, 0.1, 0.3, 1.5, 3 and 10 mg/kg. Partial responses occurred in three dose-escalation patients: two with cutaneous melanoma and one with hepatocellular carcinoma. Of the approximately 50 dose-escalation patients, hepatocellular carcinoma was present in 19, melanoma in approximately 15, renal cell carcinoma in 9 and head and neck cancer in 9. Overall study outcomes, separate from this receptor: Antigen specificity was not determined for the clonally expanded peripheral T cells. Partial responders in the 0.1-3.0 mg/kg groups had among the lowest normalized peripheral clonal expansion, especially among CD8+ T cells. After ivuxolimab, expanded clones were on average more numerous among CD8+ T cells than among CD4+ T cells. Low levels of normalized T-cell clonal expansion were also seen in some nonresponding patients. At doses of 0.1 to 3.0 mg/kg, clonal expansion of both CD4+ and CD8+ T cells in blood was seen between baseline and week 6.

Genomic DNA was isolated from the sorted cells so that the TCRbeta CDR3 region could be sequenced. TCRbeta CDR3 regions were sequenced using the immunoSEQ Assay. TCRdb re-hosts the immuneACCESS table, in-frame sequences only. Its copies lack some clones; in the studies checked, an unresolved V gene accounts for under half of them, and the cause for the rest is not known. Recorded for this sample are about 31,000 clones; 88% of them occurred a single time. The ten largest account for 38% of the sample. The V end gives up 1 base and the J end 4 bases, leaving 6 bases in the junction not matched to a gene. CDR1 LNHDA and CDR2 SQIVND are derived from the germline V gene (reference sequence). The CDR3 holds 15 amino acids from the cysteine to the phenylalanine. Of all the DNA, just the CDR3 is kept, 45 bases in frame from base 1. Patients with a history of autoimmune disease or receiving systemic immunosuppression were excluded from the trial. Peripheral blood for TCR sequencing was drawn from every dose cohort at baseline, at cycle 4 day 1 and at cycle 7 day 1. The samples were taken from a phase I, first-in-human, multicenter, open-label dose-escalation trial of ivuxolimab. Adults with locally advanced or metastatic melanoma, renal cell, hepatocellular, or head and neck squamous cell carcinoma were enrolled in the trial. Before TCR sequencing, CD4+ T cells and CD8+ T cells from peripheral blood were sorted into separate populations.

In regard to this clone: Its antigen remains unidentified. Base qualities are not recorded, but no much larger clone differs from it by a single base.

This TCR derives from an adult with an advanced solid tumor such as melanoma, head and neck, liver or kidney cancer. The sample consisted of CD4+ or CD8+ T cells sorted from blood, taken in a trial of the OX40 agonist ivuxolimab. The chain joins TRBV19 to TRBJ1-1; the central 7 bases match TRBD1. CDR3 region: CASSIAAGGFTEAFF. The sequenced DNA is TGTGCCAGTAGTATAGCGGCAGGGGGGTTCACTGAAGCTTTCTTT. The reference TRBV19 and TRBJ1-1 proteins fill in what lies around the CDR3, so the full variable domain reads DGGITQSPKYLFRKEGQNVTLSCEQNLNHDAMYWYRQDPGQGLRLIYYSQIVNDFQKGDIAEGYSVSREKKESFPLTVTSAQKNPTAFYLCASSIAAGGFTEAFFGQGTRLTVV.